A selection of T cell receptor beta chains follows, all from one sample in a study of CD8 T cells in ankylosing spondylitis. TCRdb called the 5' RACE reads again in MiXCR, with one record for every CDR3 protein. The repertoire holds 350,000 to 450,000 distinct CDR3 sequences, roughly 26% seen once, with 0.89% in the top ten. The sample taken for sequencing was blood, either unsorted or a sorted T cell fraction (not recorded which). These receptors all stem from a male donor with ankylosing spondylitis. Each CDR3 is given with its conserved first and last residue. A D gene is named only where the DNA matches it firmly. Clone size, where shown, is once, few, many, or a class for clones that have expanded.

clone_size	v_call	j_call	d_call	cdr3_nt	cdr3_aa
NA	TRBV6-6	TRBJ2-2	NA	TGTACCAGCAGGTCGGGGAACACCGGGGAGCTGTTTTTT	CTSRSGNTGELFF
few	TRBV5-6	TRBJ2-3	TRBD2	TGTGCCAGCAGCGTAGGCCGCGGCGGGAGGGGGTTAAATACGCAGTATTTT	CASSVGRGGRGLNTQYF
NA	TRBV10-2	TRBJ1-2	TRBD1	TGCGCCAGCAGTGATGGGACAGCAACAGGCTACACCTTC	CASSDGTATGYTF
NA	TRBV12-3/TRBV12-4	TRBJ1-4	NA	TGTGCCAGCAGCCTCCGACAGGTCGCTGAAAAACTGTTTTTT	CASSLRQVAEKLFF
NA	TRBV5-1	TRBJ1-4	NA	TGCGCCAGCAGCTGGGGGGGGCCGACTAATGAAAAACTGTTTTTT	CASSWGGPTNEKLFF
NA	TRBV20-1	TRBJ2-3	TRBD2	TGCAGTGCTAGAAGCGGGAGGGATACGCAGTATTTT	CSARSGRDTQYF
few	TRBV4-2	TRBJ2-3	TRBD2	TGTGCCAGCAGCCAAGAAACCCCTAGCGGGAGTGGGGCAGATACGCAGTATTTT	CASSQETPSGSGADTQYF
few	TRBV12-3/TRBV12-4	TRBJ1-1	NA	NA	CASSFLAGEAFF
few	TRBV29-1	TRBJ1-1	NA	TGCAGCGTTGAAGTCGCGTGGGGTAACACTGAAGCTTTCTTT	CSVEVAWGNTEAFF
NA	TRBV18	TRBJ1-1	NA	TGTGCCAGCTCACCCTCCGGGGGATTCGGGGTGAACACTGAAGCTTTCTTT	CASSPSGGFGVNTEAFF
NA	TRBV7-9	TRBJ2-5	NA	TGTGCCAGCAGCCCTTGGACAGTATATCGCAACCAAGAGACCCAGTACTTC	CASSPWTVYRNQETQYF
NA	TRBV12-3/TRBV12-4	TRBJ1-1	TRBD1	TGTGCCAGCAGTCCCGTACAGGGGGCGGGAGCTTTCTTT	CASSPVQGAGAFF
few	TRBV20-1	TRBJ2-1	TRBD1	TGCAGTGCCCTGGCTCTACAGGGGGCTAGGGAGCAGTTCTTC	CSALALQGAREQFF
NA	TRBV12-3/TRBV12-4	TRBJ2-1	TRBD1	TGTGCCAGCAGATCAGGGGGATCCTACAATGAGCAGTTCTTC	CASRSGGSYNEQFF
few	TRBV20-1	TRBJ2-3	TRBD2	TGCAGTGCCCCCCTGGGAGCGGGAGTTGGAGATACGCAGTATTTT	CSAPLGAGVGDTQYF
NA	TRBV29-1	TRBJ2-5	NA	TGCAGCGTCGTGAGTCAGGGGACCCAAGAGACCCAGTACTTC	CSVVSQGTQETQYF
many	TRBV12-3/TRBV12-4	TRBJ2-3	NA	TGTGCCAGCAGTTTAATTACTAGCACAGATACGCAGTATTTT	CASSLITSTDTQYF
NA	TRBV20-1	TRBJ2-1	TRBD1	TGCAGTGCTACGGACAGGGGGGAAAGCTCCTACAATGAGCAGTTCTTC	CSATDRGESSYNEQFF
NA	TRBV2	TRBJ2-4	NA	TGTGCCAGCAGTGGGGGGGGGCTAGCCAAAAACATTCAGTACTTC	CASSGGGLAKNIQYF
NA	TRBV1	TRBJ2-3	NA	TGCACCAGCAGCCAAGATTCGGGCGGGAGGAACACAGATACGCAGTATTTT	CTSSQDSGGRNTDTQYF
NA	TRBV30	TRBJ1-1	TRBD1	TGTGCCTGGACCCATGGGCGGACAGGAGAGAACACTGAAGCTTTCTTT	CAWTHGRTGENTEAFF
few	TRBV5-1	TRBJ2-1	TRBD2	TGCGCCAGCAGCTTGGGTACCAGCGGGAACTCCTACAATGAGCAGTTCTTC	CASSLGTSGNSYNEQFF
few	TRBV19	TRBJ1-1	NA	TGTGCCAGTAGTACCCTGGACAGGAACACTGAAGCTTTCTTT	CASSTLDRNTEAFF
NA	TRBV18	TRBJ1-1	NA	TGTGCCAGCTCTGACGCCGGTTGGAACACTGAAGCTTTCTTT	CASSDAGWNTEAFF
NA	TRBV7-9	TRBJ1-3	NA	TGTGCCAGCCAGGGGGGAAACACCATATATTTT	CASQGGNTIYF
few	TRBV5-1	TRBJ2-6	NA	TGCGCCAGCAGCTTGGTGGACCGAACCGGGGCCAACGTCCTGACTTTC	CASSLVDRTGANVLTF
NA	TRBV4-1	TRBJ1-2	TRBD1	TGCGCCAGCAGTACCCAAGAGGCAGGGGGCTATGGCTACACCTTC	CASSTQEAGGYGYTF
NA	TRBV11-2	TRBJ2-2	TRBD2	TGTGCCAGCAGCCCGGTGGGGACTAGCGGGAGGGCCGTGTCCGGGGAGCTGTTTTTT	CASSPVGTSGRAVSGELFF
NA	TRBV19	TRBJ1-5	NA	TGTGCCAGTAAATACAATAATCAGCCCCAGCATTTT	CASKYNNQPQHF
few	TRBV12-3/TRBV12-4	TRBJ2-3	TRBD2	TGTGCCAGCAGTTCGGGGGGGGCGGCAGGACTATTCACAGATACGCAGTATTTT	CASSSGGAAGLFTDTQYF
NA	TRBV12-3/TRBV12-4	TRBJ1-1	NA	TGTGCCAGCAGCCCAGCGAACACTGAAGCTTTCTTT	CASSPANTEAFF
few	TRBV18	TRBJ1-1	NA	TGTGCCAGCTCACCACCCTCGGTTATAGGGGCTGAAGCTTTCTTT	CASSPPSVIGAEAFF
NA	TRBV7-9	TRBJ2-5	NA	TGTGCCAGCAGCTTACAGCACGAGACCCAGTACTTC	CASSLQHETQYF
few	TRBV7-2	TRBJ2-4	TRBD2	TGTGCCAGCAGCTTAACAGCGGGAGAGGTAAACATTCAGTACTTC	CASSLTAGEVNIQYF
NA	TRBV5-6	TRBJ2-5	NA	TGTGCCAGCAGCTTGGGGTCAGGGGCCGCGGAGACCCAGTACTTC	CASSLGSGAAETQYF
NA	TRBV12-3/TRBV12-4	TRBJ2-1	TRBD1	TGTGCCAGCAGAACCGGGACAGGGGTCTACAATGAGCAGTTCTTC	CASRTGTGVYNEQFF
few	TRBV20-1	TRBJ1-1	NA	TGCAGTGCTAGACAGGGGACACTGAACACTGAAGCTTTCTTT	CSARQGTLNTEAFF
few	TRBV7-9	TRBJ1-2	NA	TGTGCCAGCAGCTTAGTTTTCATCTCGCCAAGCGGCTACACCTTC	CASSLVFISPSGYTF
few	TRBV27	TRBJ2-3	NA	TGTGCCAGCAGTTTACGCCAGGCCGGCACAGATACGCAGTATTTT	CASSLRQAGTDTQYF
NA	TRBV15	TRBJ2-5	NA	TGTGCCACCAGGGGGGTGGTAGGAGAGACCCAGTACTTC	CATRGVVGETQYF
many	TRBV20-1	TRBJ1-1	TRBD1	TGCAGTGCTAGTGCCGGGACAGGGGGATGGGCTGAAGCTTTCTTT	CSASAGTGGWAEAFF
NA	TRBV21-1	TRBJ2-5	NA	TGTGCCAGCAGCAAACTCGCAGAGACCCAGTACTTC	CASSKLAETQYF
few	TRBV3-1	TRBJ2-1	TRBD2	TGTGCCAGCAGCCGAGGGGCTAGCGGGAAGTTCTTC	CASSRGASGKFF
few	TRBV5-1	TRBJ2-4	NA	TGCGCCAGCAGCTTGAAACCGCTCGTACTAGCCAAAAACATTCAGTACTTC	CASSLKPLVLAKNIQYF
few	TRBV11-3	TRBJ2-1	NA	TGTGCCAGCAGCTTGGTAACGGAAAACAATGAGCAGTTCTTC	CASSLVTENNEQFF
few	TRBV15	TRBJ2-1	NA	TGTGCCACCAGCAGAGACAAAGCCTACAATGAGCAGTTCTTC	CATSRDKAYNEQFF
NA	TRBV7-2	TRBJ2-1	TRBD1	TGTGCCAGCAGCTTAGACCAGGGGGACCACAATGAGCAGTTCTTC	CASSLDQGDHNEQFF
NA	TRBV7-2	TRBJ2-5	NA	TGTGCCAGCAGCTTAGGTGGCAGGACGCAAGAGACCCAGTACTTC	CASSLGGRTQETQYF
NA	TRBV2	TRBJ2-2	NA	TGTGCCAGCAGTGAGGACGCGAACACCGGGGAGCTGTTTTTT	CASSEDANTGELFF
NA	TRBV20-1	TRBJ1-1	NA	TGCAGTGCTAGAGTTTCCAGGGAGAACACTGAAGCTTTCTTT	CSARVSRENTEAFF
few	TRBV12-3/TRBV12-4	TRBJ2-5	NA	TGTGCCAGCAGTTTAGCATCTCTAGGCGGGACCCAGTACTTC	CASSLASLGGTQYF
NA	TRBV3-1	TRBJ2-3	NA	TGTGCCAGCAGCCAAAGGGGCAACCCACCCCCAGATACGCAGTATTTT	CASSQRGNPPPDTQYF
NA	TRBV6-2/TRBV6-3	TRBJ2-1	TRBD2	TGTGCCAGCAGTTACCCGGGACTAGCGGGAAGAGATGAGCAGTTCTTC	CASSYPGLAGRDEQFF
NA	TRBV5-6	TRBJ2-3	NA	TGTGCCAGCAGCTTGGCCCCTTACGCGACGGGCTACACAGATACGCAGTATTTT	CASSLAPYATGYTDTQYF
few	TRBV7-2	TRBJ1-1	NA	TGTGCCAGCAGCTTAGTGTCCGGAAGCAAAAACACTGAAGCTTTCTTT	CASSLVSGSKNTEAFF
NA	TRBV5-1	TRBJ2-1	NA	TGCGCCAGCAGCTTGGTTTCGACCGGCGAGGGGAGTGAGCAGTTCTTC	CASSLVSTGEGSEQFF
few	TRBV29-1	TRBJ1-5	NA	TGCAGCGTTGCCACATATGATAGCAATCAGCCCCAGCATTTT	CSVATYDSNQPQHF